A single sample gave rise to the 16 T cell receptor beta chains below, sequenced in a study of T cells in Graves' hyperthyroidism and ophthalmopathy. Researchers took RNA transcripts and amplified the TCR beta CDR3 regions from them. The TCR CDR3 first-round RT-PCR relied on the HTBI primer set. TCRdb itself ran the multiplex PCR reads through MiXCR, one entry per CDR3 protein. Of approximately 620,000 distinct CDR3 sequences in the sample, approximately 15% are singletons; the top ten hold 4.5% to 6%. Material for sequencing was blood. These receptors originate from a woman aged 25 to 45 with Graves' hyperthyroidism that later progressed to Graves' ophthalmopathy.

In its sample, this clonotype was seen many times. The gene calls are TRBV28 and TRBJ2-2; 8 positions match TRBD1. Germline V gene sequence: CDR1 MDHEN, CDR2 SYDVKM. The CDR3 is 15 amino acids. J lost 6 bases, V lost 5 bases, and 8 bases had no gene match. The CDR3 here is CASSNQGAGAGELFF. In nucleotides, the CDR3 is TGTGCCAGCAGTAACCAGGGGGCCGGGGCCGGGGAGCTGTTTTTT.

This clonotype was seen a few times. This chain joins TRBV24-1 and TRBJ1-6; perhaps TRBD1 as D (6 bases). Per the germline V gene, CDR1 is KGHDR and CDR2 is SFDVKD. The V end lost 2 bases, the J end lost 11 bases, and 15 bases lay between the germline ends. This CDR3 comprises 15 residues. The chain's CDR3 is CATSDYGGQNPPLHF. As DNA, the CDR3 is TGTGCCACCAGTGATTACGGGGGGCAAAACCCACCCCTCCACTTT.

This clonotype was recorded many times. The CDR3 sequence is CASSLEGQGQQPQHF. CDR3 nucleotide sequence: TGTGCCAGCAGCTTAGAGGGGCAGGGTCAACAGCCCCAGCATTTT. The chain employs TRBV7-2 and TRBJ1-5, with TRBD1 as a possible D gene (5 bases). Germline-derived CDR1 and CDR2 are SGHTA and FQGNSA. Trimming took 1 base from V and 7 from J, leaving 14 bases between them. CDR3 size: 15 residues.

This clonotype occurred many times. The chain has TRBV24-1 and TRBJ2-3; D may be TRBD1 or TRBD2 (6 bases each). Between the trimmed V and J ends, which lost 4 bases and 4 bases, there was a span of 17 bases. Germline-derived CDR1 and CDR2 are KGHDR and SFDVKD. The CDR3 length is 16 residues. DNA for the CDR3: TGTGCCACCAGTGACGTCGCGGAAAGGGGGGCAGATACGCAGTATTTT. This translates into CATSDVAERGADTQYF.

This clonotype was recorded many times. The chain employs TRBV30 and TRBJ1-5, with 8 bases fitting TRBD1. CDR1 and CDR2 (germline): GTSNPN, SVGIG (reference sequence). The CDR3 runs 15 residues. V lost 3 bases and J lost 0; bases outside the gene matches: 4. CDR3: CAWSQGAYSNQPQHF. The CDR3 region has the DNA TGTGCCTGGAGCCAGGGGGCATATAGCAATCAGCCCCAGCATTTT. The whole variable domain, filled in from reference TRBV30 and TRBJ1-5, reads SQTIHQWPATLVQPVGSPLSLECTVEGTSNPNLYWYRQAAGRGLQLLFYSVGIGQISSEVPQNLSASRPQDRQFILSSKKLLLSDSGFYLCAWSQGAYSNQPQHFGDGTRLSIL.

This clonotype was found many times. This chain joins TRBV10-3 and TRBJ2-1, with 10 bases fitting TRBD2. CDR1 ENHRY and CDR2 SYGVKD come from the germline V gene. This CDR3 comprises 15 residues. V was pared by 7 bases and J by 7 bases, with 10 bases of the junction left unmatched. The CDR3 loop is CAIMKEREGRNEQFF. Here the CDR3 DNA reads TGTGCCATCATGAAGGAGCGGGAGGGGAGGAATGAGCAGTTCTTC.

This clonotype was detected many times. The gene calls are TRBV27 and TRBJ2-7; 10 bases map to TRBD2. Germline CDR1 is MNHEY and CDR2 is SMNVEV (reference sequence). The CDR3 is 16 residues long. J lost 3 bases, V lost 0 bases, and 5 bases had no gene match. For the CDR3, the DNA is TGTGCCAGCAGTTTATCGAGATGGACTAGCGGCTACGAGCAGTACTTC. Its translation: CASSLSRWTSGYEQYF.

V gene TRBV7-8 combines with J gene TRBJ1-3; a weak D match, TRBD1 (5 bases). The CDR3 is 16 amino acids. V lost 5 bases and J lost 4, with 18 bases in between. Germline loops: CDR1 SGHVS, CDR2 FQNEAQ. The CDR3 DNA is TGTGCCAGCAGCGCTAGGGACGGCAACTCCGGAAACACCATATATTTT. It specifies CASSARDGNSGNTIYF. The full variable domain, its missing parts supplied by reference TRBV7-8 and TRBJ1-3, is GAGVSQSPRYKVAKRGQDVALRCDPISGHVSLFWYQQALGQGPEFLTYFQNEAQLDKSGLPSDRFFAERPEGSVSTLKIQRTQQEDSAVYLCASSARDGNSGNTIYFGEGSWLTVV.

The sample holds a few counts of this clonotype. The chain links TRBV5-4 to TRBJ1-2; 10 nucleotides align to TRBD1. V lost 4 bases to trimming and J lost 5 bases; unmatched junction nucleotides: 5. This CDR3 region has 14 residues. Germline V gene lookup returns CDR1 SGHNT and CDR2 YYREEE (reference sequence). The CDR3 DNA sequence: TGTGCCAGCAGCAAGACAGGGGGCGCTTATGGCTACACCTTC. Translating it yields CASSKTGGAYGYTF. The variable domain in full, completed from reference TRBV5-4 and TRBJ1-2, reads ETGVTQSPTHLIKTRGQQVTLRCSSQSGHNTVSWYQQALGQGPQFIFQYYREEENGRGNFPPRFSGLQFPNYSSELNVNALELDDSALYLCASSKTGGAYGYTFGSGTRLTVV.

The genes are TRBV28 and TRBJ2-7; 8 nucleotides align to TRBD2. The length of the CDR3 is 19 residues. Germline CDR1 MDHEN, CDR2 SYDVKM. Trimming at V came to 3 bases and at J to 2 bases, leaving 18 bases not matched to a gene. CDR3 sequence reads: CASSFPPWGERGQAYEQYF. For the CDR3, the DNA is TGTGCCAGCAGTTTCCCCCCTTGGGGGGAGCGGGGGCAAGCCTACGAGCAGTACTTC.

The sample holds many counts of this clonotype. V gene TRBV12-3 or TRBV12-4 combines with J gene TRBJ2-1, with D perhaps matching TRBD2 (6 bases). V was trimmed by 8 bases and J by 5 bases, leaving 13 bases between them. CDR3 length equals 13 residues. DNA for the CDR3: TGTGCCAGCGGGGCGGGAAGCGACAATGAGCAGTTCTTC. Its protein is CASGAGSDNEQFF.

This clonotype was counted many times. The gene calls are TRBV28 and TRBJ2-7, with D perhaps given as TRBD1 or TRBD2 (7 bases each). Germline assignment: CDR1 MDHEN and CDR2 SYDVKM. The CDR3 consists of 19 residues. V was clipped by 9 bases and J by 2 bases, with 32 bases between them. The CDR3 sequence: CASTPSGGAGGRMAYEQYF. The DNA of the CDR3 is TGTGCCAGTACCCCGTCAGGGGGGGCTGGTGGGAGGATGGCCTACGAGCAGTACTTC.

On this clonotype itself: This sequence may be a read error, since a much larger clone differs from it by one base. The CDR3 sequence: CARKGDYHYEQYF. CDR3 nucleotide sequence: TGTGCCCGGAAGGGGGACTACCACTACGAGCAGTACTTC. V gene TRBV30 combines with J gene TRBJ2-7, with D possibly being TRBD2 (7 bases). In germline, CDR1 is GTSNPN, CDR2 SVGIG (reference sequence). V lost 8 bases to trimming and J lost 3 bases, with 17 bases between them. The CDR3 extends over 13 amino acids.

This clonotype appeared a few times. This chain connects TRBV9 to TRBJ2-2; the match to TRBD2 covers 7 bases. CDR1 SGDLS and CDR2 YYNGEE come from the germline V gene. Trimming took 1 base from V and 5 from J; bases not matched to a gene: 14. This CDR3 is built from 18 residues. CDR3 coding DNA: TGTGCCAGCAGCGTATGGGGGGTGGCGGGAGTGGGGACCGGGGAGCTGTTTTTT. Protein product: CASSVWGVAGVGTGELFF.

Regarding this clonotype: A much larger clonotype is one base distant, so this may be a read error. The chain combines TRBV28 with TRBJ1-4; 10 nucleotides match TRBD1. Per germline, CDR1 MDHEN and CDR2 SYDVKM. The CDR3 is 14 residues long. In nucleotides, the CDR3 is TGTGCCAGCAATAAAGGACAGGGGGGTGAAGAACTGTTTTTT. This gives the protein CASNKGQGGEELFF.

There are a few counts of this clonotype. The chain is built from TRBV20-1 and TRBJ2-7; D call uncertain. V was clipped by 3 bases and J by 4 bases, with 7 bases between them. CDR3 size: 11 residues. In germline, CDR1 is DFQATT, CDR2 SNEGSKA (reference sequence). CDR3 residues: CSARVEYEQYF. CDR3 coding DNA: TGCAGTGCTAGGGTTGAATACGAGCAGTACTTC.